The 13 T cell receptor beta chains below all came from one sample that was sequenced in a study of blood T cell repertoires in COVID-19 (TCRdb year 2020). The library came from the immunoSEQ multiplex PCR assay. TCRdb carries this immuneACCESS record with in-frame sequences only. Its versions omit some clonotypes, under half of them owing to an unresolved V gene in the studies checked, with the rest unexplained. Across this sample there are around 160,000 clones, with approximately 88% seen only once. Jointly, the top ten make up 0.95% to 1.5% of the sample. Sequencing input: PBMCs or T cells enriched from blood (not recorded which). These receptor sequences come from a young woman with acute COVID-19.

This clone came up a few times. The chain uses TRBV7-2 and TRBJ1-3; D perhaps matches TRBD1 (6 bases). Germline CDR1 is SGHTA and CDR2 is FQGNSA. Trimming pared 3 bases from V and 0 bases from J, leaving 12 bases between. This CDR3 comprises 16 residues. The CDR3 spells CASSLGTGISGNTIYF. CDR3 DNA sequence: TGTGCCAGCAGCTTGGGCACAGGGATCTCTGGAAACACCATATATTTT.

A remark on this clone: The junction departs from the called germline gene at one end, perhaps through a read error. The chain uses TRBV28 and TRBJ2-7, with TRBD1 as a possible D gene (5 bases). Germline loops: CDR1 MDHEN, CDR2 SYDVKM. This CDR3 has 12 amino acids. CDR3 loop: CASSPTGYQQYF. In nucleotides, the CDR3 is TGTGCCAGCAGTCCCACAGGCTACCAGCAGTACTTC.

The chain employs TRBV4-3 and TRBJ2-7; D gene unclear. Trimming pared 1 base from V and 6 bases from J, leaving 10 bases between. The CDR3 consists of 13 residues. From germline, CDR1 is LGHNA and CDR2 YSLEER. CDR3 residues: CASSQGGVFEQYF. In DNA form, the CDR3 reads TGCGCCAGCAGCCAAGGAGGCGTTTTCGAGCAGTACTTC.

This chain links TRBV27 with TRBJ1-2; the D gene is possibly TRBD1 (6 bases). This CDR3 has 13 amino acids. The V end lost 5 bases, the J end lost 8 bases, and 15 bases lay between the germline ends. Germline assignment: CDR1 MNHEY and CDR2 SMNVEV (reference sequence). CDR3 bases: TGTGCCAGCAGTGCCCCAGGGGTAGGAGGCTACACCTTC. Protein sequence: CASSAPGVGGYTF.

The chain carries TRBV27 and TRBJ2-1; TRBD2 might be the D (5 bases). Trimming stripped 3 bases from V and 10 bases from J, with 10 bases between. This CDR3 spans 12 amino acids. Per the germline V gene, CDR1 is MNHEY and CDR2 is SMNVEV (reference sequence). CDR3 nucleotide sequence: TGTGCCAGCAGTTTTCGGGGAGACGAGCAGTTCTTC. Translated: CASSFRGDEQFF.

The chain employs TRBV7-2 and TRBJ2-7; 8 bases map to TRBD2. This CDR3 is 15 amino acids long. The junction had 11 bases not matched to a gene; V was cut back by 7 bases and J by 3 bases. The germline gives CDR1 SGHTA, CDR2 FQGNSA. CDR3 bases: TGTGCCAGCACCTCTGTTAGCGGGAAGAACTACGAGCAGTACTTC. Amino acid sequence: CASTSVSGKNYEQYF.

This clone was seen a few times. The V call is TRBV7-9, the J call TRBJ2-7, with 8 positions matching TRBD2. Germline assignment: CDR1 SEHNR and CDR2 FQNEAQ (reference sequence). Germline trimming cut 3 bases from V and 0 bases from J; bases unmatched to any gene: 1. This CDR3 is built from 14 residues. CDR3 DNA sequence: TGTGCCAGCAGCTTCACTAGCGGCTCCTACGAGCAGTACTTC. This gives the protein CASSFTSGSYEQYF.

The chain is built from TRBV7-2 and TRBJ1-2, with 7 bases aligning to TRBD1. The junction had 4 bases not matched to a gene; V was cut back by 5 bases and J by 4 bases. This CDR3 contains 13 residues. CDR1 and CDR2 from the germline V gene are SGHTA and FQGNSA. The CDR3 spells CASSAGQLYGYTF. CDR3 in DNA: TGTGCCAGCAGCGCGGGACAGCTCTATGGCTACACCTTC.

Many counts were recorded for this clone. The chain uses TRBV4-2 and TRBJ2-6, with TRBD1 matching over 7 bases. This CDR3 has 17 amino acids. With 4 bases clipped from V and 1 base from J, the junction kept 7 bases outside the gene matches. The germline V gene encodes CDR1 LGHNA and CDR2 YNFKEQ. In nucleotides, the CDR3 is TGTGCCAGCAGCCCTGCAGGGGGTGCTTCTGGGGCCAACGTCCTGACTTTC. Translation gives CASSPAGGASGANVLTF.

This clone was seen only once. The chain has TRBV3-1 (or the pseudogene TRBV3-2) and TRBJ2-7; D possibly corresponds to TRBD1 (7 bases). The germline gives CDR1 LGHDT, CDR2 YNNKEL (reference sequence). The length of the CDR3 is 16 residues. V was shortened by 4 bases and J by 1 base, with 17 bases between the two germline ends. CDR3 DNA sequence: TGTGCCAGCAGCCCTCGGTGGAGGGGGCAGTCCTACGAGCAGTACTTC. Translating it yields CASSPRWRGQSYEQYF.

This chain joins TRBV5-6 and TRBJ1-5; D is uncertain. The V end was cut by 4 bases, the J end by 0 bases, with 11 bases between. Germline CDR1 is SGHDT and CDR2 is YYEEEE. There are 15 residues in the CDR3. The CDR3 DNA is TGTGCCAGCAGCGCGGAGTCATATAGCAATCAGCCCCAGCATTTT. Its protein is CASSAESYSNQPQHF.

The genes are TRBV20-1 and TRBJ2-7, with 7 bases lining up with TRBD2. This CDR3 contains 13 residues. The germline V gene has CDR1 DFQATT and CDR2 SNEGSKA (reference sequence). Trimming removed 3 bases from V and 4 bases from J; junction bases left unmatched: 6. The CDR3 region has the DNA TGCAGTGCTAGTTCGGGAGGAGATTACGAGCAGTACTTC. Translating gives CSASSGGDYEQYF.

The chain couples TRBV9 to TRBJ2-3; 10 bases agree with TRBD2. The J segment lost 0 bases and the V segment lost 2 bases, leaving 9 bases of the junction unmatched. This CDR3 spans 18 amino acids. Germline V gene sequence: CDR1 SGDLS, CDR2 YYNGEE. Here the CDR3 reads CASSVGLAAWGSTDTQYF. CDR3 bases: TGTGCCAGCAGCGTCGGACTAGCGGCATGGGGTAGCACAGATACGCAGTATTTT.